This T cell receptor (beta chain) is drawn from a study of CD8+ T cells in alopecia areata. In the study overall: Patients in the treated group were given tofacitinib by mouth, 5 to 10 mg twice a day. Treatment ran 6 to 18 months, with 6 months of follow-up afterward.

V was cut by 8 bases and J by 3 bases, with 8 bases left in between. CDR3 length: 11 residues. Germline CDR1 reads MNHEY; CDR2 reads SMNVEV (reference sequence). Extracted RNA was reverse transcribed into cDNA, the sequencing template. Libraries were prepared by immunoSEQ multiplex PCR; TCRdb keeps only in-frame clonotypes and omits some of them. Of hundreds of thousands of clones listed, about two thirds are singletons. Both peripheral blood and punch biopsies of lesional scalp skin were obtained from patients who had alopecia areata. Cell sorting on a FACSAria was used to separate CD4+ and CD8+ T cells from the PBMCs.

The chain carries TRBV27 and TRBJ2-7; D ambiguous. This TCR derives from a human donor with alopecia areata. Sequenced here: CD4+ T cells sorted from blood, sampled at week 0. The CDR3 DNA is TGTGCCAGCGGACCGGGCTACGAGCAGTACTTC. It is translated as CASGPGYEQYF.